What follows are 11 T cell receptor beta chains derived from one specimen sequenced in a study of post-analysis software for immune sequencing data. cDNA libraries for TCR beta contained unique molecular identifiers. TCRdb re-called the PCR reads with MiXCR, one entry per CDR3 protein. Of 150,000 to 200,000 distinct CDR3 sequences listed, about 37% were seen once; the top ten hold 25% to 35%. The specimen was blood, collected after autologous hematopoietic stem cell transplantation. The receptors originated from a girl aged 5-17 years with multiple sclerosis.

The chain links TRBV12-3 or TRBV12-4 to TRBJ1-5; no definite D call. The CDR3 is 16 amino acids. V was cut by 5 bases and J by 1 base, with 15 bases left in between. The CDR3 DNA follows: TGTGCCAGCAGTCCCCGCCCGGGAGAGAGCAATCAGCCCCAGCATTTT. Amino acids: CASSPRPGESNQPQHF.

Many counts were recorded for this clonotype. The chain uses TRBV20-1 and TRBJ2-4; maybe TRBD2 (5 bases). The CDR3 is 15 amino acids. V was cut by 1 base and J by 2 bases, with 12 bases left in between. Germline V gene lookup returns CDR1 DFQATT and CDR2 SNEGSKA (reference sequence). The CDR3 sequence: CSARGSAFTKNIQYF. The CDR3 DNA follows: TGCAGTGCTAGAGGTAGCGCATTTACCAAAAACATTCAGTACTTC.

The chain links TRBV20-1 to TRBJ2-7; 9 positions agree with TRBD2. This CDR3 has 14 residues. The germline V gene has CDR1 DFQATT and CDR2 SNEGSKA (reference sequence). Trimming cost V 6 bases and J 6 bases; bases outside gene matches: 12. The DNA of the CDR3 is TGCAGTGCGGAACACGGGACTAGCCACTTCGAGCAGTACTTC. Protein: CSAEHGTSHFEQYF.

Here the CDR3 reads CASRGLAGGDTQYF. CDR3 DNA sequence: TGCGCCAGCAGGGGACTAGCGGGAGGAGATACGCAGTATTTT. The chain joins TRBV5-1 to TRBJ2-3, with 15 bases lining up with TRBD2. The ends lost 5 bases at V and 5 bases at J; junction bases unmatched: 0. The CDR3 is made up of 14 amino acids. CDR1 SGHRS and CDR2 YFSETQ come from the germline V gene.

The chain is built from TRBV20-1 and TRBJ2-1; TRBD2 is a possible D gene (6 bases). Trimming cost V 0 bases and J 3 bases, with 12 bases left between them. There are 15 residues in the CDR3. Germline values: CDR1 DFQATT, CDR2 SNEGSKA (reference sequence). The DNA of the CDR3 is TGCAGTGCTAGAGATCTCGGGAGCTACTACAATGAGCAGTTCTTC. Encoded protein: CSARDLGSYYNEQFF.

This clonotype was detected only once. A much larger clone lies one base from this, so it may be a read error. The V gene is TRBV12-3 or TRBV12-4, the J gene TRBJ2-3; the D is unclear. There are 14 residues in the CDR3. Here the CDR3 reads CAGSFPESTDTQYF. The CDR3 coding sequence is TGTGCCGGCAGTTTCCCCGAAAGCACAGATACGCAGTATTTT.

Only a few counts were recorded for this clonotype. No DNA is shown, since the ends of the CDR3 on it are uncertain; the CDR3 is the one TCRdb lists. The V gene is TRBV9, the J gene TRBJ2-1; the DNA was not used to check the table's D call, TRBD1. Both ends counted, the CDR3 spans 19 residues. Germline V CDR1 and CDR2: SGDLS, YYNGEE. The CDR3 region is CDSSIYLCSVADRLDEQFF.

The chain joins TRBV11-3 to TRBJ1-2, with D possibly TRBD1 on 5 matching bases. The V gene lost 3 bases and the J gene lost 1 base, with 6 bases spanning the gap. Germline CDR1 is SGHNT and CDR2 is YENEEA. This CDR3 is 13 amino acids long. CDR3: CASSLGDNYGYTF. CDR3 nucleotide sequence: TGTGCCAGCAGCTTGGGGGATAACTATGGCTACACCTTC.

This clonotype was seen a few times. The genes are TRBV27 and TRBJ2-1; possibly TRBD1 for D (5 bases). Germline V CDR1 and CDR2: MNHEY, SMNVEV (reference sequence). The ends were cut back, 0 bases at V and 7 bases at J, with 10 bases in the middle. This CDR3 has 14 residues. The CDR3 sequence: CASSLSGVGNEQFF. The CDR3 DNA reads TGTGCCAGCAGTTTATCAGGGGTCGGAAATGAGCAGTTCTTC.

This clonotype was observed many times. The DNA for the CDR3 is TGTGCCAGCAGCCTAAATTGGGAGGGAGGGACCTACGAGCAGTACTTC. As protein: CASSLNWEGGTYEQYF. The V and J genes are TRBV11-2 and TRBJ2-7, with TRBD2 matching over 7 bases. V shed 5 bases, J shed 2 bases, and the junction held 12 bases outside the gene matches. Germline V CDR1 and CDR2: SGHAT, FQNNGV. CDR3 length equals 16 residues. The full variable domain, its missing parts supplied by reference TRBV11-2 and TRBJ2-7, is EAGVAQSPRYKIIEKRQSVAFWCNPISGHATLYWYQQILGQGPKLLIQFQNNGVVDDSQLPKDRFSAERLKGVDSTLKIQPAKLEDSAVYLCASSLNWEGGTYEQYFGPGTRLTVT.

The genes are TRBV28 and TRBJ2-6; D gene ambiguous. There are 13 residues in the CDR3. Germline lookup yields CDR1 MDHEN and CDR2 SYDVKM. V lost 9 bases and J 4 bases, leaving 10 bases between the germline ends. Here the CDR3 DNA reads TGTGCCAGTAGGTCTTCCGGGGCCAACGTCCTGACTTTC. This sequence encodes CASRSSGANVLTF.